What follows are 11 T cell receptor beta chains derived from one specimen sequenced in a study of shared clonotypes between healthy human individuals. Assay used: immunoSEQ multiplex PCR; TCRdb lists only in-frame clones, some missing. This table holds approximately 2,000,000 clones, just under 95% found once. The sample was naive CD4+ T cells from PBMCs. Indicated subset: CD45RA+ positively selected. The receptors derive from a young man in good health. Some clones in this sample may be carry-over from other donors' samples.

This chain connects TRBV6-5 to TRBJ1-5; D remains ambiguous. The CDR3 covers 13 residues. Germline-derived CDR1 and CDR2 are MNHEY and SVGAGI. Deletions cut 5 bases from V and 4 bases from J, with 9 bases between. CDR3 bases: TGTGCCAGCAGTCCGCAATGGAATCAGCCCCAGCATTTT. Its translation: CASSPQWNQPQHF.

Remarks on this clone: The sample holds other DNA sequences that translate to the same CDR3. The chain has TRBV20-1 and TRBJ1-2; no definite D call. The CDR3 has 10 amino acids. V lost 5 bases, J lost 8 bases, and 9 bases lay in between. The V gene's germline CDR1 is DFQATT and CDR2 SNEGSKA (reference sequence). The CDR3 region is CSAERGGYTF. The CDR3 nucleotides read TGCAGTGCTGAGAGAGGAGGCTACACCTTC.

The rearrangement uses TRBV5-1 and TRBJ1-4; tentative D call: TRBD1 (5 bases). Trimming stripped 2 bases from V and 8 bases from J, with 16 bases between. This CDR3 comprises 15 residues. The germline CDR1 and CDR2 sequences are SGHRS and YFSETQ. In nucleotides, the CDR3 is TGCGCCAGCAGCTTTCAGGGACTTGGATTGGAAAAACTGTTTTTT. As protein: CASSFQGLGLEKLFF.

The V call is TRBV7-3, the J call TRBJ1-2, with 7 nucleotides matching TRBD1. Looked up from germline, CDR1 is SGHTA and CDR2 is FQGTGA. The J segment lost 3 bases and the V segment lost 3 bases, leaving 7 bases of the junction unmatched. The CDR3 extends over 15 amino acids. CDR3 in amino acids: CASSFSRQGDYGYTF. The CDR3 nucleotides read TGTGCCAGCAGCTTCAGTAGGCAGGGGGACTATGGCTACACCTTC.

The chain recombines TRBV30 with TRBJ2-7; TRBD2 matches at 11 bases. In germline, CDR1 is GTSNPN, CDR2 SVGIG (reference sequence). CDR3 size: 12 residues. The junction had 3 bases not matched to a gene; V was cut back by 4 bases and J by 7 bases. The CDR3 loop reads CAWTSGRNEQYF. CDR3 in DNA: TGTGCCTGGACTAGCGGGAGGAATGAGCAGTACTTC.

This clone was observed once. This chain connects TRBV5-1 to TRBJ1-2; possibly TRBD1 for D (6 bases). This CDR3 is built from 14 residues. Trimming cost V 4 bases and J 5 bases, with 15 bases left between them. Germline CDR1 is SGHRS and CDR2 is YFSETQ. CDR3: CASSTDSPAYGYTF. CDR3 coding DNA: TGCGCCAGCAGCACGGACAGCCCCGCATATGGCTACACCTTC. Using reference TRBV5-1 and TRBJ1-2 for the parts outside the CDR3, the full variable domain is KAGVTQTPRYLIKTRGQQVTLSCSPISGHRSVSWYQQTPGQGLQFLFEYFSETQRNKGNFPGRFSGRQFSNSRSEMNVSTLELGDSALYLCASSTDSPAYGYTFGSGTRLTVV.

The V gene is TRBV2, the J gene TRBJ1-3; 11 bases fit TRBD1. This CDR3 is 17 amino acids long. Germline CDR1 is SNHLY and CDR2 is FYNNEI. V was clipped by 6 bases and J by 0 bases; unmatched bases: 7. CDR3 DNA sequence: TGTGCCAGCAGCGGGACAGGGGGTGCCCTCTCTGGAAACACCATATATTTT. Translation gives CASSGTGGALSGNTIYF.

V gene TRBV11-1 combines with J gene TRBJ2-7, with D unclear. V was pared by 5 bases and J by 4 bases, with 9 bases between. Germline values: CDR1 SGHAT, CDR2 FQDESV (reference sequence). The length of the CDR3 is 12 residues. The CDR3 sequence: CASSRSNYEQYF. The DNA of the CDR3 is TGTGCCAGCAGCCGCTCTAATTACGAGCAGTACTTC.

The chain carries TRBV5-8 and TRBJ1-3, with D unresolved. Germline CDR1 SGHTS, CDR2 YDEGEE. Trimming left V 2 bases short and J 0 bases short, with 9 bases between. The CDR3 runs 15 residues. The CDR3 sequence: CASSFRHVSGNTIYF. In DNA form, the CDR3 reads TGTGCCAGCAGCTTCCGCCACGTCTCTGGAAACACCATATATTTT.

The chain joins TRBV5-1 to TRBJ1-5; D is possibly TRBD1 (6 bases). The CDR3 runs to 16 residues. CDR1 and CDR2 from the germline V gene are SGHRS and YFSETQ. Trimming took 2 bases from V and 2 from J, leaving 14 bases between them. CDR3 loop: CASSLGTLEGNQPQHF. The CDR3 nucleotides read TGCGCCAGCAGCTTAGGGACACTCGAAGGCAATCAGCCCCAGCATTTT.

This chain connects TRBV10-3 to TRBJ2-7, with TRBD2 identical over 11 bases. J lost 7 bases, V lost 10 bases, and 18 bases had no gene match. This CDR3 is built from 16 residues. The germline CDR1 and CDR2 sequences are ENHRY and SYGVKD. The CDR3 region has the DNA TGTGCCACCGCTCCTCTGACTAGCGGGACGACGAGGGAGCAGTACTTC. Translation gives CATAPLTSGTTREQYF.